These 30 T cell receptor beta chains originate from one sample sequenced in a study of blood T cell repertoires in COVID-19. Some clones are missing from TCRdb's copy, which holds only in-frame ones; the method was immunoSEQ multiplex PCR. The table lists under 300,000 clones, 65% to 85% of them singletons, with 3.4% in the top ten. Specimen: PBMCs or T cells enriched from blood (not recorded which). The receptors derive from a man aged 50 or older who had recovered from COVID-19.

The table lists this clone with a count of one. The rearrangement joins TRBV3-1 (or the pseudogene TRBV3-2) to TRBJ1-1; no definite D call. Between the trimmed V and J ends, which lost 7 bases and 3 bases, there was a span of 18 bases. Germline V gives CDR1 LGHDT, CDR2 YNNKEL (reference sequence). This CDR3 has 15 amino acids. CDR3 DNA sequence: TGTGCCAGCACCCTTGACTGGAGGAAGGACACTGAAGCTTTCTTT. Its translation is CASTLDWRKDTEAFF.

The rearrangement links TRBV7-8 to TRBJ1-2, with a possible D match to TRBD1 (5 bases). The CDR3 extends over 14 amino acids. The V end lost 1 base, the J end lost 4 bases, and 10 bases lay between the germline ends. Germline CDR1 SGHVS, CDR2 FQNEAQ. The CDR3 DNA sequence: TGTGCCAGCAGCTTAGGGCTAACAGGCTATGGCTACACCTTC. Translating gives CASSLGLTGYGYTF.

The chain links TRBV19 to TRBJ1-2; no firm D call. The V end lost 3 bases, the J end lost 0 bases, and 8 bases lay between the germline ends. This CDR3 is 14 amino acids long. Germline V gene sequence: CDR1 LNHDA, CDR2 SQIVND (reference sequence). The CDR3 loop is CASSIGTANYGYTF. Written as DNA, the CDR3 is TGTGCCAGTAGTATTGGAACAGCTAACTATGGCTACACCTTC. Using reference TRBV19 and TRBJ1-2 for the parts outside the CDR3, the full variable domain is DGGITQSPKYLFRKEGQNVTLSCEQNLNHDAMYWYRQDPGQGLRLIYYSQIVNDFQKGDIAEGYSVSREKKESFPLTVTSAQKNPTAFYLCASSIGTANYGYTFGSGTRLTVV.

This rearrangement joins TRBV12-5 to TRBJ2-6, with a possible D match to TRBD1 (5 bases). The CDR3 runs to 12 residues. Germline CDR1 reads LGHNT; CDR2 reads FRNRAP. The CDR3 DNA sequence: TGTGCGGCAGGGTCTGGGGCCAACGTCCTGACTTTC. Translating it yields CAAGSGANVLTF. Complete variable domain (other parts from reference TRBV12-5 and TRBJ2-6): DARVTQTPRHKVTEMGQEVTMRCQPILGHNTVFWYRQTMMQGLELLAYFRNRAPLDDSGMPKDRFSAEMPDATLATLKIQPSEPRDSAVYFCAAGSGANVLTFGAGSRLTVL.

About this clone itself: The same CDR3 arises from other DNA sequences in this sample as well. The chain has TRBV18 and TRBJ1-2, with 7 bases matching TRBD1. Losses at the gene ends were 3 bases for V and 3 bases for J; bases not matched to a gene: 1. The CDR3 runs to 13 residues. CDR1 KGHSH and CDR2 LQKENI come from the germline V gene. CDR3: CASSPDRDYGYTF. The CDR3 DNA is TGTGCCAGCTCACCCGACAGGGACTATGGCTACACCTTC.

This chain joins TRBV30 and TRBJ1-4; 9 nucleotides align to TRBD1. The trim removed 2 bases at V and 9 bases at J, leaving 7 bases unmatched. The CDR3 consists of 14 residues. Looked up from germline, CDR1 is GTSNPN and CDR2 is SVGIG (reference sequence). CDR3 loop: CAWSSGTGRQKLFF. The DNA for the CDR3 is TGTGCCTGGAGTAGTGGGACAGGGAGGCAAAAACTGTTTTTT.

The V and J genes are TRBV3-1 (or the pseudogene TRBV3-2) and TRBJ2-7; possible D gene TRBD2, 6 bases. The CDR3 has 17 amino acids. Germline CDR1 and CDR2: LGHDT and YNNKEL (reference sequence). V was clipped by 4 bases and J by 6 bases, with 25 bases between them. CDR3 nucleotides: TGTGCCAGCAGCCGGGGGTCGTCTCACGGAGGGCGTTCCGAGCAGTACTTC. It translates to CASSRGSSHGGRSEQYF.

The rearrangement uses TRBV7-9 and TRBJ1-4, with TRBD1 as a possible D gene (6 bases). V lost 9 bases and J lost 5, with 16 bases in between. Germline V gene lookup returns CDR1 SEHNR and CDR2 FQNEAQ (reference sequence). The CDR3 sequence is 14 residues long. The CDR3 loop is CASGGARGNEKLFF. CDR3 DNA sequence: TGTGCCAGTGGGGGCGCCAGGGGAAATGAAAAACTGTTTTTT.

V gene TRBV9 combines with J gene TRBJ1-2, with D perhaps matching TRBD1 (5 bases). Germline V gene data show CDR1 as SGDLS and CDR2 as YYNGEE. This CDR3 spans 15 amino acids. Trimming took off 0 bases at V and 3 bases at J, with 12 bases between the two ends. CDR3 in DNA: TGTGCCAGCAGCGTAGGACAGTCGGGCCACTATGGCTACACCTTC. This encodes CASSVGQSGHYGYTF.

This chain uses TRBV7-3 with TRBJ2-3; TRBD2 matches 8 bases. CDR1 is SGHTA, CDR2 FQGTGA, per germline. Germline trimming cut 2 bases from V and 5 bases from J; bases unmatched to any gene: 3. This CDR3 spans 14 amino acids. The CDR3 nucleotides read TGTGCCAGCAGCTTACTCGGGAGGGAAGATACGCAGTATTTT. Translated: CASSLLGREDTQYF.

This chain joins TRBV4-2 and TRBJ1-2; no firm D call. The CDR3 contains 15 residues. The V gene lost 0 bases and the J gene lost 4 bases, with 12 bases spanning the gap. CDR1 LGHNA and CDR2 YNFKEQ come from the germline V gene. The CDR3 loop reads CASSQDKAAIYGYTF. CDR3 sequence (DNA): TGTGCCAGCAGCCAAGATAAGGCGGCAATCTATGGCTACACCTTC.

The chain has TRBV4-2 and TRBJ1-2; maybe TRBD1 (5 bases). Looked up from germline, CDR1 is LGHNA and CDR2 is YNFKEQ. V gave up 0 bases and J gave up 4 bases, with 21 bases separating them. CDR3 size: 18 residues. CDR3 coding DNA: TGTGCCAGCAGCCAAGATCTTGCAGGGCTCTCCCAACCCTATGGCTACACCTTC. It yields the protein CASSQDLAGLSQPYGYTF.

This chain joins TRBV13 and TRBJ1-1, with TRBD1 matching over 8 bases. Losses at the gene ends were 1 base for V and 0 bases for J; bases not matched to a gene: 4. Looked up from germline, CDR1 is PRHDT and CDR2 is FYEKMQ (reference sequence). The CDR3 runs 16 residues. The CDR3 spells CASSLERDRLNTEAFF. The DNA for the CDR3 is TGTGCCAGCAGCTTAGAAAGGGACAGGTTGAACACTGAAGCTTTCTTT.

J is TRBJ2-1 and V is TRBV11-3, with 8 positions matching TRBD2. CDR1 and CDR2 (germline): SGHNT, YENEEA. The CDR3 length is 16 residues. Trimming took 1 base from V and 3 from J; bases not matched to a gene: 5. In DNA form, the CDR3 reads TGTGCCAGCAGCTTAGGAGGGGGACTAGTCTACAATGAGCAGTTCTTC. Amino acids: CASSLGGGLVYNEQFF.

This rearrangement joins TRBV5-5 to TRBJ1-6; D not certain. Trimming removed 0 bases at V and 10 bases at J, with 14 bases between. The CDR3 runs to 15 residues. Germline V gives CDR1 SGHKS, CDR2 YYEKEE (reference sequence). The CDR3 reads CASSLGAAYGSPLHF. The CDR3 DNA sequence: TGTGCCAGCAGCTTGGGGGCAGCCTATGGCTCACCCCTCCACTTT.

This clone was detected only a few times. This chain uses TRBV9 with TRBJ2-7, with D possibly being TRBD1 (8 bases). The CDR3 consists of 13 residues. Per germline, CDR1 SGDLS and CDR2 YYNGEE. The V gene lost 4 bases and the J gene lost 8 bases, with 16 bases spanning the gap. The CDR3 loop is CASSMTGEGQQYF. As DNA, the CDR3 is TGTGCCAGCAGCATGACAGGGGAGGGGCAGCAGTACTTC. The complete variable domain, with remaining parts taken from reference TRBV9 and TRBJ2-7, reads DSGVTQTPKHLITATGQRVTLRCSPRSGDLSVYWYQQSLDQGLQFLIQYYNGEERAKGNILERFSAQQFPDLHSELNLSSLELGDSALYFCASSMTGEGQQYFGPGTRLTVT.

The gene calls are TRBV27 and TRBJ2-3; 8 bases are shared with TRBD2. Germline trimming cut 9 bases from V and 3 bases from J; bases unmatched to any gene: 14. The CDR3 totals 16 residues. Per the germline V gene, CDR1 is MNHEY and CDR2 is SMNVEV (reference sequence). This chain's CDR3 is CASWVASGLGTDTQYF. The DNA for the CDR3 is TGTGCCAGTTGGGTGGCTAGCGGGCTTGGTACAGATACGCAGTATTTT.

This clone was found once. The gene calls are TRBV27 and TRBJ2-1; maybe TRBD2 (6 bases). Germline assignment: CDR1 MNHEY and CDR2 SMNVEV (reference sequence). Deletions cut 3 bases from V and 6 bases from J, with 15 bases between. The CDR3 consists of 15 residues. This CDR3 reads CASSFMRGVGNEQFF. CDR3 in DNA: TGTGCCAGCAGTTTCATGCGGGGAGTGGGCAATGAGCAGTTCTTC.

The gene calls are TRBV3-1 (or the pseudogene TRBV3-2) and TRBJ2-1, with a weak D call TRBD2 (6 bases). This CDR3 has 14 residues. Germline V lookup: CDR1 LGHDT, CDR2 YNNKEL (reference sequence). The germline V and J ends were trimmed by 5 bases and 1 base, with 9 bases remaining between them. CDR3 sequence: CASSTGSSYNEQFF. Written as DNA, the CDR3 is TGTGCCAGCAGCACCGGGAGTTCCTACAATGAGCAGTTCTTC.

The chain joins TRBV5-1 to TRBJ2-3, with 15 positions matching TRBD2. This CDR3 spans 17 amino acids. Germline CDR1 SGHRS, CDR2 YFSETQ. Trimming took 4 bases from V and 3 from J; bases not matched to a gene: 6. CDR3 residues: CASSRQGLAGGTDTQYF. CDR3 coding DNA: TGCGCCAGCAGCCGCCAGGGACTAGCGGGGGGTACAGATACGCAGTATTTT.

The chain employs TRBV3-1 (or the pseudogene TRBV3-2) and TRBJ2-3; 9 bases align to TRBD2. The germline V gene has CDR1 LGHDT and CDR2 YNNKEL (reference sequence). The trim removed 5 bases at V and 4 bases at J, leaving 10 bases unmatched. CDR3 length: 16 amino acids. The CDR3 region has the DNA TGTGCCAGCAGCTTGGGGAATAGCGGGGGTGCAGATACGCAGTATTTT. Protein sequence: CASSLGNSGGADTQYF.

The gene calls are TRBV6-1 and TRBJ1-2, with 7 positions matching TRBD1. This CDR3 is built from 16 residues. With V trimmed by 1 base and J by 4 bases, 9 bases remained unmatched. Germline CDR1 and CDR2: MNHNS and SASEGT. The CDR3 loop reads CASSEGGTADFYGYTF. CDR3 nucleotide sequence: TGTGCCAGCAGTGAAGGGGGGACAGCGGATTTCTATGGCTACACCTTC.

This clone has a single count. V is TRBV4-1 and J is TRBJ2-4; 9 nucleotides align to TRBD1. The CDR3 is made up of 20 amino acids. The germline gives CDR1 MGHRA, CDR2 YSYEKL. V lost 2 bases and J lost 3; bases outside the gene matches: 17. CDR3 sequence (DNA): TGCGCCAGCAGCCAACTATGGGGACAGGGTAACGGTTTGGGCAAAAACATTCAGTACTTC. As protein: CASSQLWGQGNGLGKNIQYF.

In this sample, this clone turned up once. V usage is TRBV9 and J usage is TRBJ2-7; D is possibly TRBD2 (5 bases). Germline CDR1 and CDR2: SGDLS and YYNGEE. This CDR3 spans 14 amino acids. Trimming took off 0 bases at V and 2 bases at J, with 9 bases between the two ends. The CDR3 sequence: CASSVGGLAYEQYF. The CDR3 coding sequence is TGTGCCAGCAGCGTAGGAGGGTTAGCCTACGAGCAGTACTTC.

This chain connects TRBV7-2 to TRBJ2-1; no clear D gene. V was clipped by 3 bases and J by 0 bases, with 6 bases between them. Germline assignment: CDR1 SGHTA and CDR2 FQGNSA. This CDR3 is built from 14 residues. The CDR3 protein is CASSLGLSYNEQFF. CDR3 DNA sequence: TGTGCCAGCAGCTTGGGCCTCTCCTACAATGAGCAGTTCTTC.

The rearrangement links TRBV18 to TRBJ1-5, with 7 bases matching TRBD1. Germline CDR1 reads KGHSH; CDR2 reads LQKENI. V gave up 6 bases and J gave up 9 bases; unmatched junction bases: 14. The CDR3 consists of 15 residues. This chain's CDR3 is CASSELRGPFWPQHF. CDR3 sequence (DNA): TGTGCCAGCTCCGAACTGAGGGGGCCGTTCTGGCCCCAGCATTTT.

This sequence joins TRBV24-1 and TRBJ1-1; weak D call: TRBD1 (6 bases). The CDR3 runs 15 residues. With 9 bases removed from V and 1 base from J, the gap between germline ends came to 17 bases. CDR1 and CDR2 from the germline V gene are KGHDR and SFDVKD. Written as DNA, the CDR3 is TGTGCCACCGCTGCGACCGGGACAAAGAACACTGAAGCTTTCTTT. Protein: CATAATGTKNTEAFF.

This clone has only one observation. V usage is TRBV3-1 (or the pseudogene TRBV3-2) and J usage is TRBJ2-2; D is uncertain. Per the germline V gene, CDR1 is LGHDT and CDR2 is YNNKEL (reference sequence). The CDR3 extends over 11 amino acids. Trimming removed 6 bases from V and 7 bases from J, with 6 bases in between. The CDR3, as DNA: TGTGCCAGCAGGCGAAACGGGGAGCTGTTTTTT. Translating it yields CASRRNGELFF.

The chain links TRBV11-2 to TRBJ1-1, with a possible D match to TRBD1 (5 bases). The CDR3 is made up of 13 amino acids. Germline loops: CDR1 SGHAT, CDR2 FQNNGV. Trimming took off 6 bases at V and 5 bases at J, with 13 bases between the two ends. CDR3 DNA: TGTGCCAGCAGACTCAGGGTCGTGACTGAAGCTTTCTTT. This translates into CASRLRVVTEAFF.

The rearrangement joins TRBV28 to TRBJ2-7; D gene unclear. V lost 5 bases and J 0 bases, leaving 8 bases between the germline ends. There are 13 residues in the CDR3. CDR1 is MDHEN and CDR2 is SYDVKM in the germline V gene. The CDR3 DNA reads as TGTGCCAGCAGTACCCTTAGCTCCTACGAGCAGTACTTC. It translates to CASSTLSSYEQYF.